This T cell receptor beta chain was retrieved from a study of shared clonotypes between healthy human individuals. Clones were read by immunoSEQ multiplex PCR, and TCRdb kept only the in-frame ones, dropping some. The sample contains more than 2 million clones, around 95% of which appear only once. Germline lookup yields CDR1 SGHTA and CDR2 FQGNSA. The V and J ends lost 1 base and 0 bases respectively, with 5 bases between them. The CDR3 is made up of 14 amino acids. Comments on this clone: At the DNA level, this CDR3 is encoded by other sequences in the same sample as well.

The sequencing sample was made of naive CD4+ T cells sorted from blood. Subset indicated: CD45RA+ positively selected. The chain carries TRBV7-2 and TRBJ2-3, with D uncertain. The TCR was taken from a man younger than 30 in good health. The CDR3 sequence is CASSLVGSTDTQYF. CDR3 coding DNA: TGTGCCAGCAGCTTAGTGGGGAGCACAGATACGCAGTATTTT.